What follows are 11 T cell receptor beta chains derived from one specimen sequenced in a study of T cells in women clearing cervical HPV infection (dated by TCRdb to 2016 to 2019). The library was obtained by the immunoSEQ multiplex PCR assay. TCRdb mirrors the immuneACCESS table, restricted to in-frame sequences. Some clones are absent from its copies; in checked studies, under half trace to an unresolved V gene, and the reason for the others is unknown. The sample's records list 20,000 to 25,000 clones. Roughly 2.5% of the sample belongs to the ten largest clones. The sequenced sample consisted of blood buffy coat. The receptors were gathered from a woman between 18 and 70 years old with a cervical HPV16 infection that either progressed to CIN3+ or cleared (not recorded which).

As regards this clone: Coverage ceases 3 residues before the CDR3 finishes, and the germline J gene fills in the end. The chain combines TRBV7-3 with TRBJ2-1; TRBD2 matches at 10 bases. This CDR3 comprises 16 residues. Germline-derived CDR1 and CDR2 are SGHTA and FQGTGA. V dropped 5 bases and J dropped 5; count of bases not matched to a gene: 9. The sequenced CDR3 bases are TGTGCCAGCAGCCTCTTAGCGGGAGGAAGAAACAATGAG. This encodes CASSLLAGGRNNE. The full CDR3 protein reads CASSLLAGGRNNEQFF.

Details on this clone: The read halts 3 residues ahead of the CDR3 end, with the missing end drawn from the germline J gene. The chain has TRBV6-2 or TRBV6-3 and TRBJ2-7, with 10 bases aligning to TRBD1. The CDR3 is 14 amino acids. Germline trimming cut 4 bases from V and 6 bases from J; bases unmatched to any gene: 6. Germline lookup yields CDR1 MNHEY and CDR2 SVGEGT. The CDR3 spells CASSFSGTGAEQYF. The part of the CDR3 DNA that was read is TGTGCCAGCAGTTTCTCCGGGACAGGGGCCGAG.

Concerning this clone itself: From the germline J gene comes the end of the CDR3, since the read stops 3 residues before it. This chain uses TRBV18 with TRBJ2-3; 7 bases agree with TRBD2. The germline V gene encodes CDR1 KGHSH and CDR2 LQKENI. The CDR3 contains 16 residues. Losses at the gene ends were 3 bases for V and 5 bases for J; bases not matched to a gene: 11. The CDR3 DNA, read in part, is TGTGCCAGCTCACCTTGGGTAATTGCGGGAGAAGATACG. Translated: CASSPWVIAGEDT. The CDR3 as a whole reads CASSPWVIAGEDTQYF.

As to this clone: The observed sequence ends 3 residues before the CDR3 terminus, with the missing tail filled in from the germline J gene. The rearrangement joins TRBV6-2 or TRBV6-3 to TRBJ2-7, with TRBD2 identical over 9 bases. Trimming removed 5 bases from V and 6 bases from J; junction bases left unmatched: 8. Per the germline V gene, CDR1 is MNHEY and CDR2 is SVGEGT. CDR3 length equals 14 residues. The CDR3 DNA, read in part, is TGTGCCAGCAGTCGGGGACTAGCTCTTCGCGAG. Amino acids: CASSRGLALRE. The complete CDR3 reads CASSRGLALREQYF.

As concerns this clone: The read ends 3 residues shy of where the CDR3 ends; the end is completed using the germline J gene. This chain uses TRBV19 with TRBJ1-2; weak D call: TRBD1 (5 bases). Trimming removed 7 bases from V and 4 bases from J, with 16 bases in between. The CDR3 runs 14 residues. Germline V lookup: CDR1 LNHDA, CDR2 SQIVND (reference sequence). The part of the CDR3 DNA that was read is TGTGCCAGTAATCCCCTGGGGGGAGGCTATGGC. Translation gives CASNPLGGGYG. The whole CDR3 region reads CASNPLGGGYGYTF.

On this clone itself: The observed sequence ends 3 residues before the CDR3 terminus, with the missing tail filled in from the germline J gene. The V and J genes are TRBV2 and TRBJ1-2; D gene ambiguous. Trimming cost V 4 bases and J 6 bases, with 15 bases left between them. The V gene's germline CDR1 is SNHLY and CDR2 FYNNEI. The length of the CDR3 is 14 residues. The DNA read from the CDR3 is TGTGCCAGCAGTGGAACAAAACCAACCCATGGC. This sequence encodes CASSGTKPTHG. The whole CDR3 sequence is CASSGTKPTHGYTF.

Concerning this clone: Read data end 3 residues before the CDR3 end; the end is taken from the germline J gene. This chain connects TRBV28 to TRBJ2-2; TRBD2 might be the D (6 bases). Trimming left V 6 bases short and J 6 bases short, with 20 bases between. Germline V lookup: CDR1 MDHEN, CDR2 SYDVKM. This CDR3 comprises 16 residues. This CDR3 reads CASRGGSGGPPGELFF. CDR3 bases read: TGTGCCAGCAGGGGTGGCTCCGGGGGTCCACCCGGGGAG.

As concerns this clone: The read falls 3 residues short of the CDR3 end, and the missing part is taken from the germline J gene. This chain joins TRBV18 and TRBJ1-1; D might be TRBD1 (6 bases). The V and J ends lost 5 bases and 5 bases respectively, with 9 bases between them. Germline V gene sequence: CDR1 KGHSH, CDR2 LQKENI. The CDR3 is 12 amino acids. The sequenced part of the CDR3 DNA is TGTGCCAGCTCAGAAACAGGGACTGAA. This translates into CASSETGTE. In full, the CDR3 reads CASSETGTEAFF. Complete variable domain (other parts from reference TRBV18 and TRBJ1-1): NAGVMQNPRHLVRRRGQEARLRCSPMKGHSHVYWYRQLPEEGLKFMVYLQKENIIDESGMPKERFSAEFPKEGPSILRIQQVVRGDSAAYFCASSETGTEAFFGQGTRLTVV.

On this clone: The read finishes 3 residues shy of the CDR3 end, and the germline J gene is used to complete it. This rearrangement joins TRBV2 to TRBJ1-4; D is uncertain. The germline V gene has CDR1 SNHLY and CDR2 FYNNEI. The CDR3 runs to 10 residues. CDR3 amino acids: CASSAGKLFF. The sequenced part of the CDR3 DNA is TGTGCCAGCAGTGCCGGGAAA.

To note about this clone: The observed sequence ends 3 residues before the CDR3 terminus, with the missing tail filled in from the germline J gene. The V gene is TRBV10-1, the J gene TRBJ2-3; D is unclear. This CDR3 is 16 amino acids long. Germline V gives CDR1 WNHNN, CDR2 SYGVQD (reference sequence). V was cut by 3 bases and J by 0 bases, with 13 bases left in between. The covered CDR3 bases are TGCGCCAGCAGTGACCTAGTGTATCCTAGCACAGATACG. This gives the protein CASSDLVYPSTDT. The whole CDR3 reads CASSDLVYPSTDTQYF.

For this clone: The sequenced fragment ends 3 residues before the CDR3 boundary, so the rest is inferred from the germline J gene. The rearrangement joins TRBV7-8 to TRBJ1-4, with a weak D call TRBD1 (5 bases). Germline V gene data show CDR1 as SGHVS and CDR2 as FQNEAQ. Trimming removed 4 bases at V and 8 bases at J, with 17 bases between. This CDR3 is built from 15 residues. The CDR3 region is CASSSASIQGEKLFF. The CDR3 DNA, read in part, is TGTGCCAGCAGCTCCGCGTCTATCCAGGGAGAAAAA. Supplemented by reference TRBV7-8 and TRBJ1-4, the full variable domain reads GAGVSQSPRYKVAKRGQDVALRCDPISGHVSLFWYQQALGQGPEFLTYFQNEAQLDKSGLPSDRFFAERPEGSVSTLKIQRTQQEDSAVYLCASSSASIQGEKLFFGSGTQLSVL.